The next 20 T cell receptor beta chains were all read from a single sample in a study of T cell responses to AZD1222 COVID-19 vaccine (dated by TCRdb to the early 2020s). The library was obtained by the immunoSEQ multiplex PCR assay. In its TCRdb copy, this immuneACCESS table keeps in-frame sequences only and misses some clones. Where compared with another copy, unresolved V genes explain less than half of these, and the others have no known cause. This sample comprises about 110,000 clones, around nine tenths of them detected only once. The ten largest account for around 3% of the sample. This specimen's time point label, per the study, means: baseline before first vaccination. Material: peripheral blood, obtained on day 0 of AZD1222 vaccination. These receptors were collected from an adult in good health.

The chain combines TRBV28 with TRBJ1-5; tentatively, D is TRBD1 (6 bases). V was clipped by 5 bases and J by 7 bases, with 21 bases between them. Per the germline V gene, CDR1 is MDHEN and CDR2 is SYDVKM. This CDR3 has 16 amino acids. CDR3 in DNA: TGTGCCAGCAGTATCCAAAACAGGGCTTACGGGCAGCCCCAGCATTTT. Its translation is CASSIQNRAYGQPQHF. Full variable domain (missing parts from reference TRBV28 and TRBJ1-5): DVKVTQSSRYLVKRTGEKVFLECVQDMDHENMFWYRQDPGLGLRLIYFSYDVKMKEKGDIPEGYSVSREKKERFSLILESASTNQTSMYLCASSIQNRAYGQPQHFGDGTRLSIL.

This clone was seen only a few times. The chain joins TRBV27 to TRBJ1-1; D not certain. The CDR3 runs to 15 residues. Germline V gene data show CDR1 as MNHEY and CDR2 as SMNVEV (reference sequence). The V end lost 3 bases, the J end lost 3 bases, and 14 bases lay between the germline ends. The CDR3, as DNA: TGTGCCAGCAGTTTTTCGCGAGGGATACACACTGAAGCTTTCTTT. This sequence encodes CASSFSRGIHTEAFF.

The J gene is TRBJ2-1, the V gene TRBV5-1, with D perhaps TRBD1 (6 bases). Germline V gene data show CDR1 as SGHRS and CDR2 as YFSETQ. The CDR3 runs 17 residues. V was clipped by 1 base and J by 2 bases, with 16 bases between them. The CDR3 sequence is CASSLSTGMEAYNEQFF. CDR3 bases: TGCGCCAGCAGCTTGAGCACAGGGATGGAAGCCTACAATGAGCAGTTCTTC.

V is TRBV27 and J is TRBJ1-4; 8 nucleotides align to TRBD1. The J segment lost 8 bases and the V segment lost 4 bases, leaving 3 bases of the junction unmatched. CDR3 size: 13 residues. Germline lookup yields CDR1 MNHEY and CDR2 SMNVEV (reference sequence). CDR3 loop: CASSYNRGEKLFF. The CDR3 nucleotides read TGTGCCAGCAGTTATAACAGGGGGGAAAAACTGTTTTTT.

The chain couples TRBV6-1 to TRBJ1-2; no reliable D call. The CDR3 is 15 residues long. Germline CDR1 reads MNHNS; CDR2 reads SASEGT. V lost 3 bases to trimming and J lost 0 bases, with 11 bases between them. This CDR3 is CASSDGRRANYGYTF. In nucleotides, the CDR3 is TGTGCCAGCAGTGACGGTCGGCGAGCTAACTATGGCTACACCTTC.

The chain links TRBV3-1 (or the pseudogene TRBV3-2) to TRBJ1-2; maybe TRBD1 (6 bases). Trimming shortened V by 3 bases and J by 2 bases, and 7 bases separated the two germline ends. The germline V gene has CDR1 LGHDT and CDR2 YNNKEL (reference sequence). The CDR3 extends over 13 amino acids. CDR3 residues: CASSQGANYGYTF. The CDR3 DNA is TGTGCCAGCAGCCAGGGGGCGAACTATGGCTACACCTTC.

The chain carries TRBV7-9 and TRBJ1-1; D unclear. The CDR3 is 13 residues long. The V end lost 3 bases, the J end lost 9 bases, and 14 bases lay between the germline ends. Germline assignment: CDR1 SEHNR and CDR2 FQNEAQ (reference sequence). The CDR3 spells CASSFNELRKAFF. As DNA, the CDR3 is TGTGCCAGCAGCTTTAATGAATTGCGAAAAGCTTTCTTT.

This rearrangement joins TRBV4-3 to TRBJ2-3, with 10 nucleotides matching TRBD2. J gave up 0 bases and V 0 bases, and 6 bases lay outside the gene matches. The CDR3 loop spans 18 amino acids. Germline assignment: CDR1 LGHNA and CDR2 YSLEER. The CDR3 region is CASSQDLSSGGSTDTQYF. CDR3 DNA sequence: TGCGCCAGCAGCCAAGATCTGTCTAGCGGGGGTAGCACAGATACGCAGTATTTT.

This sequence joins TRBV7-9 and TRBJ2-3; 9 nucleotides match TRBD2. The CDR3 has 18 residues. The junction had 8 bases not matched to a gene; V was cut back by 1 base and J by 0 bases. The germline V gene encodes CDR1 SEHNR and CDR2 FQNEAQ (reference sequence). The CDR3 protein is CASSLGFWREGSTDTQYF. The CDR3 DNA reads as TGTGCCAGCAGCTTAGGCTTCTGGCGGGAGGGTAGCACAGATACGCAGTATTTT.

The rearrangement joins TRBV7-9 to TRBJ1-3; D possibly corresponds to TRBD1 (5 bases). This CDR3 contains 15 residues. V was trimmed by 5 bases and J by 2 bases, leaving 13 bases between them. Per the germline V gene, CDR1 is SEHNR and CDR2 is FQNEAQ (reference sequence). CDR3 loop: CASSPPGPPGNTIYF. The CDR3 DNA reads as TGTGCCAGCAGCCCTCCGGGGCCCCCTGGAAACACCATATATTTT.

The V gene is TRBV29-1, the J gene TRBJ1-1, with 9 nucleotides matching TRBD1. The CDR3 runs 15 residues. Germline values: CDR1 SQVTM, CDR2 ANQGSEA. Germline trimming cut 1 base from V and 4 bases from J; bases unmatched to any gene: 7. The CDR3 DNA is TGCAGCGTTGAAGGCATTTCGACAGGGGGCACTGAAGCTTTCTTT. Translating it yields CSVEGISTGGTEAFF.

The chain is built from TRBV7-3 and TRBJ2-6; 8 bases are shared with TRBD1. The length of the CDR3 is 18 residues. Germline loops: CDR1 SGHTA, CDR2 FQGTGA. Trimming cost V 3 bases and J 2 bases; bases outside gene matches: 9. The CDR3 sequence is CASSFRNAGGAGANVLTF. The CDR3 DNA follows: TGTGCCAGCAGCTTTAGAAATGCAGGGGGCGCTGGGGCCAACGTCCTGACTTTC.

This clone was seen only a few times. The V and J genes are TRBV21-1 and TRBJ1-5. TRBV21-1 is reported as a pseudogene. This CDR3 contains 17 residues. The CDR3 loop is CASSHPSFGGCNQPQHF. CDR3 nucleotides: TGTGCCAGCAGCCATCCCAGTTTCGGGGGATGCAATCAGCCCCAGCATTTT.

This clone showed up just once. The rearrangement joins TRBV14 to TRBJ2-7; no clear D. Germline V CDR1 and CDR2: SGHDN, FVKESK. Between the trimmed V and J ends, which lost 0 bases and 3 bases, there was a span of 3 bases. The CDR3 covers 12 residues. The CDR3 coding sequence is TGTGCCAGCAGCCAAGAATACTACGAGCAGTACTTC. Encoded protein: CASSQEYYEQYF.

V usage is TRBV12-3 or TRBV12-4 and J usage is TRBJ1-1; maybe TRBD1 (5 bases). This CDR3 comprises 13 residues. V was cut by 5 bases and J by 6 bases, with 13 bases left in between. In DNA, the CDR3 is TGTGCCAGCAGTCCGCTTACAGGTCCTGAAGCTTTCTTT. Residues: CASSPLTGPEAFF.

This chain connects TRBV7-9 to TRBJ2-5, with D possibly matching TRBD1 (5 bases). Germline CDR1 is SEHNR and CDR2 is FQNEAQ (reference sequence). V was cut by 0 bases and J by 4 bases, with 12 bases left in between. CDR3 length: 15 amino acids. CDR3 DNA sequence: TGTGCCAGCAGCTTAGCGATAGGGGTACGAGAGACCCAGTACTTC. The encoded protein is CASSLAIGVRETQYF.

The V and J genes are TRBV5-6 and TRBJ2-6; no reliable D call. The CDR3 extends over 18 amino acids. V gave up 0 bases and J gave up 0 bases, with 13 bases separating them. The germline gives CDR1 SGHDT, CDR2 YYEEEE. CDR3 in DNA: TGTGCCAGCAGCTTGGTGGGCGGCGGAAGCTCTGGGGCCAACGTCCTGACTTTC. Protein product: CASSLVGGGSSGANVLTF.

V usage is TRBV3-1 (or the pseudogene TRBV3-2) and J usage is TRBJ1-1; D is possibly TRBD1 (5 bases). Trimming removed 0 bases from V and 0 bases from J, with 11 bases in between. This CDR3 contains 16 residues. CDR1 and CDR2 (germline): LGHDT, YNNKEL (reference sequence). CDR3 in amino acids: CASSQDRGRLNTEAFF. In DNA form, the CDR3 reads TGTGCCAGCAGCCAAGATCGGGGACGGCTGAACACTGAAGCTTTCTTT.

The V gene is TRBV7-2, the J gene TRBJ1-3; D remains ambiguous. Trimming shortened V by 1 base and J by 4 bases, and 14 bases separated the two germline ends. Germline CDR1 SGHTA, CDR2 FQGNSA. The CDR3 is made up of 16 amino acids. CDR3 amino acids: CASSLEVDPPGNTIYF. CDR3 sequence (DNA): TGTGCCAGCAGCTTAGAGGTTGACCCACCCGGAAACACCATATATTTT.

This clone occurred once. V and J are TRBV5-4 and TRBJ2-5, with TRBD2 matching over 8 bases. Germline CDR1 and CDR2: SGHNT and YYREEE (reference sequence). The CDR3 has 16 amino acids. V trimming: 4 bases; J trimming: 5 bases; junction bases outside the gene matches: 13. The CDR3 DNA reads TGTGCCAGCAGCCCGATGCGGGGGGCGGTCGTGGAGACCCAGTACTTC. This codes for CASSPMRGAVVETQYF.